This T cell receptor beta chain was found in a study of neoadjuvant nivolumab and ipilimumab in lung cancer. Study-level information: Nivolumab 3 mg/kg was given days 1, 15 and 29, plus ipilimumab 1 mg/kg day 1 in combination.

TCRdb keeps only in-frame clones here, not all; method: immunoSEQ multiplex PCR. The data show about 38,000 clones, roughly nine tenths seen once. Trimming removed 2 bases at V and 4 bases at J, with 9 bases between. The CDR3 length is 13 residues. Germline CDR1 SGHVS, CDR2 FNYEAQ. The clonotype was recovered from an adult with non-small cell lung cancer. The sample in question was peripheral blood, obtained before neoadjuvant nivolumab, alone or with ipilimumab. The chain is built from TRBV7-6 and TRBJ2-7; D not certain. CDR3 nucleotide sequence: TGTGCCAGCAGCTTATCTCGGAAGTACGAGCAGTACTTC. It yields the protein CASSLSRKYEQYF.